Following are 18 T cell receptor beta chains from one sample sequenced in a study of cytomegalovirus exposure and HLA in healthy donors. In the PCR, 60 Vbeta and 13 Jbeta primers were used. Some clones are missing from TCRdb's copy, which holds only in-frame ones; the method was immunoSEQ multiplex PCR. Of around 170,000 clones in the sample, around 80% were seen once. The sequenced sample consisted of PBMCs. All receptors derive from a woman aged 40-49 years in good health and CMV-seronegative.

The chain is built from TRBV5-6 and TRBJ2-7; TRBD2 matches at 10 bases. Germline V gene sequence: CDR1 SGHDT, CDR2 YYEEEE. This CDR3 has 16 residues. With 5 bases clipped from V and 2 bases from J, the junction kept 10 bases outside the gene matches. The CDR3 here is CASRLAGVFNPYEQYF. CDR3 nucleotide sequence: TGTGCCAGCAGGCTAGCGGGAGTATTCAATCCCTACGAGCAGTACTTC. Based on the CDR3 plus reference TRBV5-6 and TRBJ2-7, the full variable domain is DAGVTQSPTHLIKTRGQQVTLRCSPKSGHDTVSWYQQALGQGPQFIFQYYEEEERQRGNFPDRFSGHQFPNYSSELNVNALLLGDSALYLCASRLAGVFNPYEQYFGPGTRLTVT.

About this clone itself: The junction and the germline gene differ at one end; a read error may be behind it. The genes are TRBV7-7 and TRBJ2-2; D is possibly TRBD2 (6 bases). Germline V gene data show CDR1 as SSHAT and CDR2 as FNYEAQ (reference sequence). The CDR3 is made up of 14 amino acids. The CDR3 region is CASSFGGGTGELFF. In DNA form, the CDR3 reads TGTGCTAGCAGCTTTGGGGGAGGCACCGGGGAGCTGTTTTTT.

This clone was seen a single time. The chain links TRBV7-2 to TRBJ2-5; TRBD1 matches at 8 bases. The J call is doubtful: the DNA matches TRBJ2-7 better. CDR1 and CDR2 (germline): SGHTA, FQGNSA. CDR3 size: 15 residues. CDR3 region: CASSLRQGLLYEQYF. CDR3 coding DNA: TGTGCCAGCAGCTTAAGACAGGGGCTACTCTACGAGCAGTACTTC.

The J gene is TRBJ1-4, the V gene TRBV30, with 8 bases aligning to TRBD1. The trim removed 0 bases at V and 3 bases at J, leaving 0 bases unmatched. Germline CDR1 GTSNPN, CDR2 SVGIG (reference sequence). The CDR3 loop spans 14 amino acids. CDR3 sequence (DNA): TGTGCCTGGAGTGTACAGGGGGCTAATGAAAAACTGTTTTTT. Residues: CAWSVQGANEKLFF.

The CDR3 region is CASSPPTARYGYTF. CDR3 bases: TGTGCCAGCAGCCCGCCGACAGCCCGCTATGGCTACACCTTC. The rearrangement joins TRBV5-8 to TRBJ1-2; D may be TRBD1 (5 bases). Deletions cut 4 bases from V and 4 bases from J, with 14 bases between. The CDR3 length is 14 residues. Germline V lookup: CDR1 SGHTS, CDR2 YDEGEE.

The rearrangement joins TRBV27 to TRBJ2-5; 8 positions match TRBD2. CDR3 length: 15 residues. Trimming removed 2 bases from V and 1 base from J; junction bases left unmatched: 3. Germline loops: CDR1 MNHEY, CDR2 SMNVEV (reference sequence). The CDR3 region is CASSLLTSGQETQYF. CDR3 bases: TGTGCCAGCAGTTTACTCACTAGCGGCCAAGAGACCCAGTACTTC.

This clone has only one observation. V and J are TRBV18 and TRBJ1-2, with a possible D match to TRBD1 (5 bases). From germline, CDR1 is KGHSH and CDR2 LQKENI. The CDR3 is made up of 16 amino acids. With 0 bases removed from V and 2 bases from J, the gap between germline ends came to 13 bases. CDR3 nucleotides: TGTGCCAGCTCACCACCGCAGGGAGGGCTAAACTATGGCTACACCTTC. Translated, it gives CASSPPQGGLNYGYTF.

This chain joins TRBV29-1 and TRBJ2-7; possibly TRBD2 for D (5 bases). Looked up from germline, CDR1 is SQVTM and CDR2 is ANQGSEA. Deletions cut 1 base from V and 0 bases from J, with 7 bases between. The CDR3 runs 13 residues. CDR3 sequence: CSVEGSGSYEQYF. In DNA form, the CDR3 reads TGCAGCGTTGAAGGCAGCGGCTCCTACGAGCAGTACTTC.

With regard to this clone: The junction and the germline gene differ at one end; a read error may be behind it. The chain is built from TRBV7-9 and TRBJ2-1, with a possible D match to TRBD2 (5 bases). The CDR3 is 12 residues long. Germline V lookup: CDR1 SEHNR, CDR2 FQNEAQ (reference sequence). The CDR3, as DNA: TGTTCCAGCAGCCGGGACTACAATGAGCAGTTCTTC. Translating it yields CSSSRDYNEQFF.

The rearrangement joins TRBV18 to TRBJ1-3; TRBD1 matches at 7 bases. Trimming took 3 bases from V and 0 from J; bases not matched to a gene: 2. This CDR3 spans 15 amino acids. Germline CDR1 reads KGHSH; CDR2 reads LQKENI. The CDR3 loop is CASSPRQGSGNTIYF. DNA of the CDR3: TGTGCCAGCTCACCCCGACAGGGCTCTGGAAACACCATATATTTT.

The chain joins TRBV4-1 to TRBJ2-7; D is unresolved. V lost 2 bases, J lost 3 bases, and 8 bases lay in between. The CDR3 sequence is 13 residues long. Germline loops: CDR1 MGHRA, CDR2 YSYEKL. CDR3 region: CASSQTSYYEQYF. The CDR3 DNA is TGCGCCAGCAGCCAAACTTCCTACTACGAGCAGTACTTC.

The rearrangement uses TRBV20-1 and TRBJ2-7, with D perhaps TRBD2 (6 bases). The CDR3 is 11 amino acids. V dropped 4 bases and J dropped 8 bases, with 12 bases sitting between them. CDR1 and CDR2 (germline): DFQATT, SNEGSKA (reference sequence). CDR3 in amino acids: CSAKAGMKQYF. Here the CDR3 DNA reads TGCAGTGCTAAGGCGGGGATGAAGCAGTACTTC.

The rearrangement uses TRBV6-6 and TRBJ1-2; D remains unclear. The V gene lost 5 bases and the J gene lost 4 bases, with 14 bases spanning the gap. The CDR3 is 14 amino acids. Germline V gives CDR1 MNHNY, CDR2 SVGAGI (reference sequence). The CDR3 sequence is CASSEASTPYGYTF. The CDR3 coding sequence is TGTGCCAGCAGTGAGGCTTCTACCCCCTATGGCTACACCTTC.

This clone occurred a few times. Other nucleotide sequences in the sample specify the same CDR3. V is TRBV6-5 and J is TRBJ2-1, with 15 bases aligning to TRBD2. Unmatched junction bases numbered 4, after V lost 2 bases and J lost 8 bases. Germline CDR1 reads MNHEY; CDR2 reads SVGAGI. The CDR3 length is 16 residues. DNA of the CDR3: TGTGCCAGCAGTTACGTGGGACTAGCGGGAGGCGATGAGCAGTTCTTC. Translation gives CASSYVGLAGGDEQFF.

The rearrangement joins TRBV19 to TRBJ2-7; the match to TRBD1 covers 8 bases. Germline assignment: CDR1 LNHDA and CDR2 SQIVND (reference sequence). The V segment lost 5 bases and the J segment 0 bases; nucleotides outside the gene matches: 6. The CDR3 runs 15 residues. CDR3 nucleotides: TGTGCCAGTAGTGGGCGGACAGGGAGCTCCTACGAGCAGTACTTC. It is translated as CASSGRTGSSYEQYF. Full variable domain (remainder filled in from reference TRBV19 and TRBJ2-7): DGGITQSPKYLFRKEGQNVTLSCEQNLNHDAMYWYRQDPGQGLRLIYYSQIVNDFQKGDIAEGYSVSREKKESFPLTVTSAQKNPTAFYLCASSGRTGSSYEQYFGPGTRLTVT.

The sample holds one count of this clone. This chain connects TRBV4-1 to TRBJ2-5, with a tentative D call TRBD2 (7 bases). With the DNA end fitting TRBJ2-7 better, the J assignment may be wrong. The CDR3 consists of 17 residues. Germline V gene lookup returns CDR1 MGHRA and CDR2 YSYEKL. CDR3 region: CASSQGPAAGAANEQYF. CDR3 DNA: TGCGCCAGCAGCCAGGGGCCTGCTGCGGGGGCCGCCAACGAGCAGTACTTC.

The chain couples TRBV5-4 to TRBJ2-5, with 9 bases matching TRBD1. Germline values: CDR1 SGHNT, CDR2 YYREEE (reference sequence). With V trimmed by 2 bases and J by 4 bases, 6 bases remained unmatched. This CDR3 has 15 amino acids. The CDR3 coding sequence is TGTGCCAGCAGCTTAAACAGGGGGCCTAGAGAGACCCAGTACTTC. Encoded protein: CASSLNRGPRETQYF.

This clone was counted once. V is TRBV13 and J is TRBJ2-7; 11 positions agree with TRBD1. The CDR3 has 14 residues. V trimming: 4 bases; J trimming: 9 bases; junction bases outside the gene matches: 8. The V gene's germline CDR1 is PRHDT and CDR2 FYEKMQ (reference sequence). The CDR3 DNA reads as TGTGCCAGCAGCTCTGGACAGGGGGCTGTGGTGCAGTACTTC. Translated: CASSSGQGAVVQYF.